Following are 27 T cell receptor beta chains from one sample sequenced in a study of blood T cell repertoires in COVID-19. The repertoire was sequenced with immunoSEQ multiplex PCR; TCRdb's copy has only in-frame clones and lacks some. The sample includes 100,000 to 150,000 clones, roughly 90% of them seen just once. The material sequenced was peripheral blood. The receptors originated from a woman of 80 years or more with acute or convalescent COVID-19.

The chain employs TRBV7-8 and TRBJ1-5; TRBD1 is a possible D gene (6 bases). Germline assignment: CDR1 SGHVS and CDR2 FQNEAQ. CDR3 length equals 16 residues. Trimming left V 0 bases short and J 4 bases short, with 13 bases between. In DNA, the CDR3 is TGTGCCAGCAGCTTAGCGGGTGGGGGCCGGAATCAGCCCCAGCATTTT. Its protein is CASSLAGGGRNQPQHF.

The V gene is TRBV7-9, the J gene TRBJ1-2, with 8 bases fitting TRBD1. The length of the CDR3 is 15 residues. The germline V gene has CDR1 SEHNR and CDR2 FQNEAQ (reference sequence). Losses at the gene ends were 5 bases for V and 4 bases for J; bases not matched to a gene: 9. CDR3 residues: CASSETGGPLYGYTF. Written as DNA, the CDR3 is TGTGCCAGCAGCGAAACAGGGGGGCCCCTCTATGGCTACACCTTC.

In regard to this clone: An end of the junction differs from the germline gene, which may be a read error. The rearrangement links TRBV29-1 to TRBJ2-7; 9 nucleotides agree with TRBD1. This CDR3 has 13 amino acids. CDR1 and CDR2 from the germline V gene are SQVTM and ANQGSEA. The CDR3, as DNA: TGCAGCGCTGGGACAGGGAATTCCTTCGAGCAGTACTTC. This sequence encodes CSAGTGNSFEQYF.

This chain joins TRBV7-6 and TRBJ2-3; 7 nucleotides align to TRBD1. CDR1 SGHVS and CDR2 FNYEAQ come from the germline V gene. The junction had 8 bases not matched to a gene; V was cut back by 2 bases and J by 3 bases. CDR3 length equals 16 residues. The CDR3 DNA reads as TGTGCCAGCAGCTTAATACAGGGGAGAGGAACAGATACGCAGTATTTT. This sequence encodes CASSLIQGRGTDTQYF.

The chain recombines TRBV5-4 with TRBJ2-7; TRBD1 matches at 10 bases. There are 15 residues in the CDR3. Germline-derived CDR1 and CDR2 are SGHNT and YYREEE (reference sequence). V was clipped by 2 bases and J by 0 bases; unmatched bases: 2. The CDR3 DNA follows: TGTGCCAGCAGCTTCTGGACAGGGGGCTCCTACGAGCAGTACTTC. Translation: CASSFWTGGSYEQYF.

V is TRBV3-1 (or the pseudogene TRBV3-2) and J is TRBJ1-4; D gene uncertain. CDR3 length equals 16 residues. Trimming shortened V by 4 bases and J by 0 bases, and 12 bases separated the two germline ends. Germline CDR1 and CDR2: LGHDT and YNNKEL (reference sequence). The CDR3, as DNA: TGTGCCAGCAGCCCCCCAGTGCTTGCAACTAATGAAAAACTGTTTTTT. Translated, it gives CASSPPVLATNEKLFF.

The CDR3 DNA follows: TGCGCCAGCAGCCGACAGGGGGCCAACGAGCAGTACTTC. Translated: CASSRQGANEQYF. V usage is TRBV5-1 and J usage is TRBJ2-7, with TRBD1 matching over 10 bases. Unmatched junction bases numbered 3, after V lost 4 bases and J lost 5 bases. CDR1 and CDR2 from the germline V gene are SGHRS and YFSETQ. The CDR3 runs to 13 residues.

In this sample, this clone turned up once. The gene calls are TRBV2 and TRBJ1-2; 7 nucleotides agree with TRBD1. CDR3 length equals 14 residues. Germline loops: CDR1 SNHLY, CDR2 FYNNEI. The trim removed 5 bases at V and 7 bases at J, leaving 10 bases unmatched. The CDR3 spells CASSLEGDSGGYTF. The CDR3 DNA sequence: TGTGCCAGCAGTCTGGAGGGGGACAGTGGTGGCTACACCTTC.

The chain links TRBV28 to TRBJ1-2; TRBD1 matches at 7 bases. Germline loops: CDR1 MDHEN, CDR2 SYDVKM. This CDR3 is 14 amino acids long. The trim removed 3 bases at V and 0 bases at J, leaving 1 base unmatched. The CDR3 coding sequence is TGTGCCAGCAGTTTCGGACAGGCTAACTATGGCTACACCTTC. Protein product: CASSFGQANYGYTF.

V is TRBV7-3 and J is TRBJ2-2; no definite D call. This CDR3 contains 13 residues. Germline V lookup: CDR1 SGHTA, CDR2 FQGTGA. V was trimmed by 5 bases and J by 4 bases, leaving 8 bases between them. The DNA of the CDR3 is TGTGCCAGCAGCCCCGGCGGCACCGGGGAGCTGTTTTTT. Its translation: CASSPGGTGELFF.

The CDR3 loop is CASSHRTSGAASSYNEQFF. The DNA for the CDR3 is TGCGCCAGCAGCCACCGGACTAGCGGGGCCGCGAGCTCCTACAATGAGCAGTTCTTC. V gene TRBV4-3 combines with J gene TRBJ2-1, with 12 bases identical to TRBD2. Trimming removed 3 bases from V and 0 bases from J; junction bases left unmatched: 9. This CDR3 region has 19 residues. Germline loops: CDR1 LGHNA, CDR2 YSLEER.

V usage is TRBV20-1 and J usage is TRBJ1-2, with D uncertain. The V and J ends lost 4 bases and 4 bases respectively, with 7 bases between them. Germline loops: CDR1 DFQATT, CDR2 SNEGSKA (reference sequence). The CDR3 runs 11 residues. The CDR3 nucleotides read TGCAGTGCTAAATCGAGCTATGGCTACACCTTC. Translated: CSAKSSYGYTF.

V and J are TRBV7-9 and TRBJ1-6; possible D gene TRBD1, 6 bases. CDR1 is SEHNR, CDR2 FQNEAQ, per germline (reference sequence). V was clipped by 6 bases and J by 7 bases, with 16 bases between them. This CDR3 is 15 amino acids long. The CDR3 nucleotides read TGTGCCAGCAGTCCTTACAGGGATCTGAATTCACCCCTCCACTTT. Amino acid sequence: CASSPYRDLNSPLHF.

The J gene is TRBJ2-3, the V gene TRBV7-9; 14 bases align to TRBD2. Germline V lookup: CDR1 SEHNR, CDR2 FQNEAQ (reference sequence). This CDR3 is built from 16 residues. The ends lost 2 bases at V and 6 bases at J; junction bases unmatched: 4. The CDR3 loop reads CASSLWGLAGADTQYF. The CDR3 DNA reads TGTGCCAGCAGCTTATGGGGACTAGCGGGAGCGGATACGCAGTATTTT.

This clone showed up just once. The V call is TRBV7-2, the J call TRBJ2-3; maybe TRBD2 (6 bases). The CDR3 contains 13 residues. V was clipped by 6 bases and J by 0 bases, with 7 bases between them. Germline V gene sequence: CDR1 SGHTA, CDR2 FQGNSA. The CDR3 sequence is CASRGTSTDTQYF. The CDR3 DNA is TGTGCCAGCAGGGGGACTAGCACAGATACGCAGTATTTT.

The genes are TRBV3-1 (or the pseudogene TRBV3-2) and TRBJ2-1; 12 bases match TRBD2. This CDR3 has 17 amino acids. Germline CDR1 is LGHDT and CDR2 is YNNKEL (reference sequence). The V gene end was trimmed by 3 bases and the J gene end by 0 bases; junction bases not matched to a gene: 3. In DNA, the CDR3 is TGTGCCAGCAGCCAGTTGACTAGCGGGAGCTCCTACAATGAGCAGTTCTTC. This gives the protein CASSQLTSGSSYNEQFF.

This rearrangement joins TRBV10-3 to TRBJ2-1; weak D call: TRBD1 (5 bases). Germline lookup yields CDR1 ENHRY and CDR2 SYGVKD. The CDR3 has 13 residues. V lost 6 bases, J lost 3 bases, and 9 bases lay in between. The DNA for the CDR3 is TGTGCCATCAGCCCAGGGATCTACAATGAGCAGTTCTTC. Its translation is CAISPGIYNEQFF.

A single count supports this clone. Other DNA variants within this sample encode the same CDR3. The CDR3 loop is CASSPEADTQYF. CDR3 coding DNA: TGTGCCAGCTCTCCAGAGGCAGATACGCAGTATTTT. The V gene is TRBV18, the J gene TRBJ2-3; D gene ambiguous. Germline assignment: CDR1 KGHSH and CDR2 LQKENI. The CDR3 loop spans 12 amino acids. V was cut by 6 bases and J by 4 bases, with 8 bases left in between. The whole variable domain, filled in from reference TRBV18 and TRBJ2-3, reads NAGVMQNPRHLVRRRGQEARLRCSPMKGHSHVYWYRQLPEEGLKFMVYLQKENIIDESGMPKERFSAEFPKEGPSILRIQQVVRGDSAAYFCASSPEADTQYFGPGTRLTVL.

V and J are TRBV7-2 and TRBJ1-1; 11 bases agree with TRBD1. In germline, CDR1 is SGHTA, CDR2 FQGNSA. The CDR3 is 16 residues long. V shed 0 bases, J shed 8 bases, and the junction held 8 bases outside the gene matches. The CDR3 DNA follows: TGTGCCAGCAGCTTAGCGGCGACGGGACAGGGGGGAGAAGCTTTCTTT. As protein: CASSLAATGQGGEAFF.

CDR3 in amino acids: CASSQDTGVNIQYF. CDR3 bases: TGCGCCAGCAGCCAAGATACGGGGGTGAACATTCAGTACTTC. The chain employs TRBV4-1 and TRBJ2-4, with D tentatively TRBD2 (6 bases). Germline loops: CDR1 MGHRA, CDR2 YSYEKL. Trimming took 0 bases from V and 7 from J, leaving 10 bases between them. The CDR3 totals 14 residues.

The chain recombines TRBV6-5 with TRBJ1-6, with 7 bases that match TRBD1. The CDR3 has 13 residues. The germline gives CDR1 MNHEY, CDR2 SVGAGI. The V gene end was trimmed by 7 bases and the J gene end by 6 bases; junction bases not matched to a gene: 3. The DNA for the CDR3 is TGTGCCAGCAACCGGGACAGTAATTCACCCCTCCACTTT. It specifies CASNRDSNSPLHF.

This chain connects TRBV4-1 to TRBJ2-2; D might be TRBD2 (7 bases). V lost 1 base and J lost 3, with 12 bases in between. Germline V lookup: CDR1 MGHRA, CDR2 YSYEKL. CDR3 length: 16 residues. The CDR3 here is CASSQGAGAYTGELFF. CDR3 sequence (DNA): TGCGCCAGCAGCCAAGGGGCGGGGGCCTACACCGGGGAGCTGTTTTTT.

The CDR3 nucleotides are TGCAGCGTTGTCCCCAGGGCTCGATATGGCTACACCTTC. Translated: CSVVPRARYGYTF. This chain links TRBV29-1 with TRBJ1-2; a weak D match, TRBD1 (5 bases). The CDR3 loop spans 13 amino acids. Trimming pared 4 bases from V and 5 bases from J, leaving 14 bases between. CDR1 is SQVTM and CDR2 is ANQGSEA in the germline V gene.

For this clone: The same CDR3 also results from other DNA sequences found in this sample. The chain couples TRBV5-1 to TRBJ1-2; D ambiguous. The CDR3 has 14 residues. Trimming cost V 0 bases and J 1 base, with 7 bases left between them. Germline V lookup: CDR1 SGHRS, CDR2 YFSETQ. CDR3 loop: CASSLGTSNYGYTF. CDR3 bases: TGCGCCAGCAGCTTGGGTACCAGTAACTATGGCTACACCTTC.

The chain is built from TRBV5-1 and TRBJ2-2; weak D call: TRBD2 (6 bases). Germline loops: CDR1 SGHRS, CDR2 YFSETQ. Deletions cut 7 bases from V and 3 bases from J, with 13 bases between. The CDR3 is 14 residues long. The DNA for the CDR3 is TGCGCCAGCTCTCGACTAGGACACACCGGGGAGCTGTTTTTT. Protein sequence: CASSRLGHTGELFF.

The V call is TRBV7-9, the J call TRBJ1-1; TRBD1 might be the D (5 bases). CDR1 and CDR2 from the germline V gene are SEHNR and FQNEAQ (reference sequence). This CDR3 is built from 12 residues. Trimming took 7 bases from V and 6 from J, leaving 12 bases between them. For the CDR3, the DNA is TGTGCCAGCAAGACAGTCTCGGCTGAAGCTTTCTTT. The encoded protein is CASKTVSAEAFF.

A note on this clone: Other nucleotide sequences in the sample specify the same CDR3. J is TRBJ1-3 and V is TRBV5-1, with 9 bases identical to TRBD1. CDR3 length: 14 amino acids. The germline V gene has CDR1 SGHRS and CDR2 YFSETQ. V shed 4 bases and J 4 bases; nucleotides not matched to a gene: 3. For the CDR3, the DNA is TGCGCCAGCAGCCCAGGACAGGGGGGAAACACCATATATTTT. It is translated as CASSPGQGGNTIYF.